These 12 T cell receptor beta chains share one sample of origin, sequenced in a study of T cell repertoires in cytomegalovirus infection. TCRdb processed the reads anew with MiXCR; each CDR3 protein has one entry. The table has 160,000 or so distinct CDR3 sequences, 20% to 30% seen once. Sequenced: PBMCs. Receptors originate from a human donor in good health (CMV status not recorded). Some clones in this sample may be carry-over from other donors' samples.

Concerning this clonotype itself: A much larger clone differs by one base, so this may be a read error. The V and J genes are TRBV12-3 or TRBV12-4 and TRBJ2-3; perhaps D is TRBD1 or TRBD2 (5 bases each). The CDR3 sequence is 14 residues long. Trimming left V 4 bases short and J 4 bases short, with 12 bases between. The CDR3 here is CASSSPGTADTQYF. CDR3 nucleotides: TGTGCCAGCAGTTCCCCAGGGACGGCAGATACGCAGTATTTT.

The CDR3 protein is CASSQSSGGGGTDTQYF. For the CDR3, the DNA is TGCGCCAGCAGCCAGTCTAGCGGGGGGGGGGGCACAGATACGCAGTATTTT. V and J are TRBV4-1 and TRBJ2-3, with 12 bases matching TRBD2. The CDR3 has 17 amino acids. Germline CDR1 and CDR2: MGHRA and YSYEKL. With V trimmed by 3 bases and J by 1 base, 5 bases remained unmatched.

This clonotype turned up a few times. J is TRBJ2-5 and V is TRBV18, with TRBD2 matching 15 bases. This CDR3 is 17 amino acids long. Germline CDR1 is KGHSH and CDR2 is LQKENI. J lost 5 bases, V lost 3 bases, and 7 bases had no gene match. CDR3 DNA sequence: TGTGCCAGCTCACCGCCGGGACTAGCGGGGGGCCGGGAGACCCAGTACTTC. Its protein is CASSPPGLAGGRETQYF.

This clonotype was recorded a few times. The chain combines TRBV13 with TRBJ1-2; 10 bases line up with TRBD1. Germline CDR1 and CDR2: PRHDT and FYEKMQ (reference sequence). Unmatched junction bases numbered 5, after V lost 4 bases and J lost 3 bases. The CDR3 has 15 amino acids. CDR3 DNA sequence: TGTGCCAGCAGCTCCTGGACAGGGGGGGACTATGGCTACACCTTC. Translation: CASSSWTGGDYGYTF.

This sequence joins TRBV28 and TRBJ1-5; D unresolved. This CDR3 has 13 residues. V lost 2 bases, J lost 5 bases, and 7 bases lay in between. Germline V gene lookup returns CDR1 MDHEN and CDR2 SYDVKM. The DNA for the CDR3 is TGTGCCAGCAGTTTAGGGCAGTATCAGCCCCAGCATTTT. It specifies CASSLGQYQPQHF. Using reference TRBV28 and TRBJ1-5 for the parts outside the CDR3, the full variable domain is DVKVTQSSRYLVKRTGEKVFLECVQDMDHENMFWYRQDPGLGLRLIYFSYDVKMKEKGDIPEGYSVSREKKERFSLILESASTNQTSMYLCASSLGQYQPQHFGDGTRLSIL.

This clonotype showed up just a few times. V is TRBV28 and J is TRBJ2-7; 8 bases match TRBD1. The CDR3 covers 16 residues. With V trimmed by 1 base and J by 4 bases, 9 bases remained unmatched. Germline assignment: CDR1 MDHEN and CDR2 SYDVKM. The CDR3 is CASSLSGTGVGYEQYF. The CDR3, as DNA: TGTGCCAGCAGTTTATCAGGGACAGGCGTTGGGTACGAGCAGTACTTC. Combining the CDR3 with reference TRBV28 and TRBJ2-7 gives the whole variable domain DVKVTQSSRYLVKRTGEKVFLECVQDMDHENMFWYRQDPGLGLRLIYFSYDVKMKEKGDIPEGYSVSREKKERFSLILESASTNQTSMYLCASSLSGTGVGYEQYFGPGTRLTVT.

This clonotype was observed a few times. The V gene is TRBV11-2, the J gene TRBJ2-3; 9 bases fit TRBD2. The germline gives CDR1 SGHAT, CDR2 FQNNGV. The J segment lost 0 bases and the V segment lost 2 bases, leaving 9 bases of the junction unmatched. CDR3 length: 18 residues. The CDR3 spells CASSLTAASGASTDTQYF. The CDR3 DNA sequence: TGTGCCAGCAGCTTAACAGCGGCTAGCGGGGCGAGCACAGATACGCAGTATTTT.

The chain uses TRBV6-5 and TRBJ2-7; D gene ambiguous. The ends were cut back, 6 bases at V and 6 bases at J, with 12 bases in the middle. Germline-derived CDR1 and CDR2 are MNHEY and SVGAGI. The CDR3 totals 12 residues. The CDR3: CASRSLWGEQYF. CDR3 sequence (DNA): TGTGCCAGCAGGAGCCTATGGGGCGAGCAGTACTTC.

This clonotype showed up just a few times. V and J are TRBV20-1 and TRBJ2-3, with D hard to call. From germline, CDR1 is DFQATT and CDR2 SNEGSKA (reference sequence). Trimming shortened V by 4 bases and J by 2 bases, and 16 bases separated the two germline ends. This CDR3 is 15 amino acids long. In DNA, the CDR3 is TGCAGTGCTAATATATGGGAATCGAACACAGATACGCAGTATTTT. It is translated as CSANIWESNTDTQYF.

This clonotype appeared many times. The chain is built from TRBV11-2 and TRBJ1-1; possible D gene TRBD1, 5 bases. The ends were cut back, 1 base at V and 7 bases at J, with 13 bases in the middle. Germline CDR1 and CDR2: SGHAT and FQNNGV. The CDR3 totals 14 residues. The CDR3 DNA follows: TGTGCCAGCAGCTTAGGGGCAGGGATGGGTGAAGCTTTCTTT. Amino acid sequence: CASSLGAGMGEAFF.

This clonotype appeared a few times. The chain is built from TRBV12-3 or TRBV12-4 and TRBJ1-2; D is possibly TRBD1 (6 bases). Deletions cut 5 bases from V and 4 bases from J, with 14 bases between. The CDR3 loop spans 14 amino acids. The CDR3 DNA reads as TGTGCCAGCAGTCCTCAGGGGAGGCTCTATGGCTACACCTTC. It translates to CASSPQGRLYGYTF.

V gene TRBV28 combines with J gene TRBJ1-1, with 8 bases that match TRBD1. Germline CDR1 and CDR2: MDHEN and SYDVKM. The CDR3 is 13 amino acids. After removal of 6 bases from V and 7 bases from J, the junction contained 7 bases not matched to a gene. The CDR3 region is CASRSGTGYEAFF. CDR3 coding DNA: TGTGCCAGCAGATCCGGGACAGGATATGAAGCTTTCTTT.